Sequencing of this T cell receptor beta chain was carried out in a study of blood T cell repertoires in COVID-19. About the research overall: Sample material is recorded as cDNA or gDNA derived from T cells, B-cell-depleted T cells, or PBMCs.

The CDR3 runs 15 residues. Germline CDR1 is SGHTA and CDR2 is FQGNSA. Trimming removed 2 bases from V and 2 bases from J; junction bases left unmatched: 1. Methods used by the authors: Cell counts per sample came from amplifying reference gene primers. The method was immunoSEQ multiplex PCR; TCRdb's version includes in-frame clones alone and lacks a portion of them. V and J calls and clone size are copied from that table; D and trimming were computed from the DNA. The profile covers approximately 94,000 clones, with about 83% appearing a single time and around 13% taken by the ten largest. This TCR was recovered from a human donor in a cohort sampled during active COVID-19. The source material was peripheral blood. V is TRBV7-2 and J is TRBJ1-3, with TRBD1 identical over 9 bases. The CDR3 here is CASSLRTGAGNTIYF. The CDR3 DNA sequence: TGTGCCAGCAGCTTAAGGACAGGGGCTGGAAACACCATATATTTT.